This T cell receptor beta chain stems from a study of blood T cell repertoires in COVID-19. Whole-study context: Researchers got acute and convalescent COVID-19 samples from the United States, Italy and Spain. Sample material is recorded as cDNA or gDNA derived from T cells, B-cell-depleted T cells, or PBMCs.

How the authors handled the data: Reference gene primer amplification in the assay estimated nucleated cell counts. Measured with immunoSEQ multiplex PCR; TCRdb has only the in-frame clones, and not every one. Clone size and V and J calls were adopted from that table, with D and trimming inferred from the DNA. Here the sample spans nearly 35,000 clones, more than 75% being singletons. This clone has only one observation. The CDR3 is made up of 15 amino acids. Germline V gives CDR1 MNHEY, CDR2 SVGAGI. Trimming removed 2 bases from V and 0 bases from J, with 10 bases in between. The sequencing sample was made of peripheral blood. This sequence originates from a woman aged 60-70 years with acute or convalescent COVID-19. V usage is TRBV6-5 and J usage is TRBJ1-1; a possible D gene is TRBD1 (5 bases). CDR3 residues: CASSYAGPLNTEAFF. The CDR3 DNA follows: TGTGCCAGCAGTTACGCGGGACCCTTGAACACTGAAGCTTTCTTT.